This T cell receptor (beta chain) was captured in a study of blood T cell repertoires in COVID-19. CDR3 length equals 13 residues. Deletions cut 1 base from V and 5 bases from J, with 5 bases between. Looked up from germline, CDR1 is LGHDT and CDR2 is YNNKEL (reference sequence). Assay: immunoSEQ multiplex PCR; the TCRdb copy retains only in-frame clones and omits some. The sample shows some 42,000 clones, roughly four fifths of them seen only once. The TCR sequence derives from a woman in her seventies with acute or convalescent COVID-19. Material: peripheral blood. This chain joins TRBV3-1 (or the pseudogene TRBV3-2) and TRBJ2-2; D is undetermined. CDR3 DNA: TGTGCCAGCAGCCAAGTCAGAACCGGGGAGCTGTTTTTT. This translates into CASSQVRTGELFF.